The present T cell receptor beta chain was sequenced within a study of patients and donors after allogeneic stem cell transplantation. V lost 5 bases and J lost 2; bases outside the gene matches: 6. The CDR3 runs 15 residues. The V gene's germline CDR1 is SGHTA and CDR2 FQGNSA. TCRdb used MiXCR to reprocess the RT-PCR reads, holding one entry per CDR3 protein. The sample shows roughly 940,000 distinct CDR3 sequences, about a sixth of them seen only once. The sequence was obtained from a human donor who was either an allogeneic HSCT recipient or a stem cell or donor lymphocyte infusion donor (not recorded which). It is not recorded whose cells these are; they may come from a transplant donor. The chain is built from TRBV7-2 and TRBJ1-2; 9 positions match TRBD1. Sequencing was performed on blood, either unsorted or a sorted T cell fraction (not recorded which). CDR3 in DNA: TGTGCCAGCAGCGTAAGGGGACAGGGAAACTATGGCTACACCTTC. Translated: CASSVRGQGNYGYTF.